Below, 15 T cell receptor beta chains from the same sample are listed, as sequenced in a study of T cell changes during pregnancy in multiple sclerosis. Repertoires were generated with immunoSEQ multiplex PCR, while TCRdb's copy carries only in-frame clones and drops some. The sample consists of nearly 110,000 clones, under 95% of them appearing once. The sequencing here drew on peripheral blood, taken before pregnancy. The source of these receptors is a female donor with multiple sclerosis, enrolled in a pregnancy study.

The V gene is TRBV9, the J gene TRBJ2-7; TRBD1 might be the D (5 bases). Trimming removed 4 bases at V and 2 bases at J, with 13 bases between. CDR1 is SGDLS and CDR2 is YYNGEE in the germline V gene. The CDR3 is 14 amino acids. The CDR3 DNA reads TGTGCCAGCAGCCCGAGGACAACTGCCTACGAGCAGTACTTC. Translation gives CASSPRTTAYEQYF. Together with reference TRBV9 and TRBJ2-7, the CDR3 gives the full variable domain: DSGVTQTPKHLITATGQRVTLRCSPRSGDLSVYWYQQSLDQGLQFLIQYYNGEERAKGNILERFSAQQFPDLHSELNLSSLELGDSALYFCASSPRTTAYEQYFGPGTRLTVT.

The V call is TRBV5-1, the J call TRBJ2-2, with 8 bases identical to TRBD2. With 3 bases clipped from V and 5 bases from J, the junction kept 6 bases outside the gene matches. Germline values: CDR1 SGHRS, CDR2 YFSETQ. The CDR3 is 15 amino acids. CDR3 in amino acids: CASSWGLVGTGELFF. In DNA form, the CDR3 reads TGCGCCAGCAGCTGGGGACTAGTGGGGACCGGGGAGCTGTTTTTT.

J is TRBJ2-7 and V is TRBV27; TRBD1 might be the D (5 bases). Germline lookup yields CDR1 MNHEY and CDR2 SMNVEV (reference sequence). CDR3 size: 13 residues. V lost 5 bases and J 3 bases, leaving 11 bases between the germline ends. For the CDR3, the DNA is TGTGCCAGCAGTCCCAGGGATATCTACGAGCAGTACTTC. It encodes CASSPRDIYEQYF.

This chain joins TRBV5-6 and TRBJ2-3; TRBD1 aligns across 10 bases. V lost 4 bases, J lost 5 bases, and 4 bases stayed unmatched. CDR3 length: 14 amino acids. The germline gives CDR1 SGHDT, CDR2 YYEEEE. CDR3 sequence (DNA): TGTGCCAGCAGCCGACAGGGGGCTGGAGATACGCAGTATTTT. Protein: CASSRQGAGDTQYF.

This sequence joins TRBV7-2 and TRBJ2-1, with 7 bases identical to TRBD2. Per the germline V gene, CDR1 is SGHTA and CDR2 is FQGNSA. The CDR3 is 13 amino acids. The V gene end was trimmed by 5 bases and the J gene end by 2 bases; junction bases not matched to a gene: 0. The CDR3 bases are TGTGCCAGCAGCGGGAGGGCCTACAATGAGCAGTTCTTC. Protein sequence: CASSGRAYNEQFF. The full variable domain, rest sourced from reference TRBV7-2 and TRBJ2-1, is GAGVSQSPSNKVTEKGKDVELRCDPISGHTALYWYRQSLGQGLEFLIYFQGNSAPDKSGLPSDRFSAERTGGSVSTLTIQRTQQEDSAVYLCASSGRAYNEQFFGPGTRLTVL.

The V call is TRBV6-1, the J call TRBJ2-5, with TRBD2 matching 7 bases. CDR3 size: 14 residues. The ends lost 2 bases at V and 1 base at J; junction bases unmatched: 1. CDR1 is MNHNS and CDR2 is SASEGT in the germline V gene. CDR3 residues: CASSEWGGQETQYF. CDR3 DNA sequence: TGTGCCAGCAGTGAATGGGGGGGCCAAGAGACCCAGTACTTC.

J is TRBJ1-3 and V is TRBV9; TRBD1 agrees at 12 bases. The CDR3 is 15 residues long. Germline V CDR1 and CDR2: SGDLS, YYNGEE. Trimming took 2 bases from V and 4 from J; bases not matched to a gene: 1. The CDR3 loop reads CASSVGTGGGNTIYF. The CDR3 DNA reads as TGTGCCAGCAGCGTTGGGACAGGGGGCGGAAACACCATATATTTT.

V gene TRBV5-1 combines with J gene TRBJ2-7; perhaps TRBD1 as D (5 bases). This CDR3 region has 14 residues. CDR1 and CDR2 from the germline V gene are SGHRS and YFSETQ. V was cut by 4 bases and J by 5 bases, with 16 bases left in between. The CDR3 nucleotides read TGCGCCAGCAGCCCAGGGTATCTTTCGAACGAGCAGTACTTC. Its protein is CASSPGYLSNEQYF.

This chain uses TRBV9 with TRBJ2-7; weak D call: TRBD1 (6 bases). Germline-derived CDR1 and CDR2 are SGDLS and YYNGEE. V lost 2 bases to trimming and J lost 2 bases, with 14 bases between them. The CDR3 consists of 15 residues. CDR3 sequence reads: CASSVEVDSTYEQYF. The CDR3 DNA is TGTGCCAGCAGCGTCGAAGTGGACAGCACCTACGAGCAGTACTTC.

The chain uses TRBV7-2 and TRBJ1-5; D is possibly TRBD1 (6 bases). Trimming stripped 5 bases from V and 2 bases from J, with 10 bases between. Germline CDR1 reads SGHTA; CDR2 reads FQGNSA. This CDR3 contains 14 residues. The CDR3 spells CASSLSGGNQPQHF. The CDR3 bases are TGTGCCAGCAGCCTGTCAGGGGGCAATCAGCCCCAGCATTTT.

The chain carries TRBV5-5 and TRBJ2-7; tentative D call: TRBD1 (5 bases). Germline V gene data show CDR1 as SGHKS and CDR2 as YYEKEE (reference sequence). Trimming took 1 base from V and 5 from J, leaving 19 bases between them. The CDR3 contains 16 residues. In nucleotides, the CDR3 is TGTGCCAGCAGCTTGCAGCCTTCCGACAGTTACAACGAGCAGTACTTC. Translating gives CASSLQPSDSYNEQYF.

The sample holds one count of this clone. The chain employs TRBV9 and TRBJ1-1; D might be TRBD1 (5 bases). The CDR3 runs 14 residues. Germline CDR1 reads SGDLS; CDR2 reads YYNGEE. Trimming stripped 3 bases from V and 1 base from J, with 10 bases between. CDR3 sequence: CASSGRDRNTEAFF. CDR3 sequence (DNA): TGTGCCAGCAGCGGCAGGGATCGGAACACTGAAGCTTTCTTT.

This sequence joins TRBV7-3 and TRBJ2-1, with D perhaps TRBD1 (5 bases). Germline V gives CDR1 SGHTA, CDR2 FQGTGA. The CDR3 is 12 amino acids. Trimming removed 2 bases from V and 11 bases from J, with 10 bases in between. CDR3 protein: CASSLAPGQQFF. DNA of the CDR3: TGTGCCAGCAGCTTAGCTCCAGGGCAGCAGTTCTTC.

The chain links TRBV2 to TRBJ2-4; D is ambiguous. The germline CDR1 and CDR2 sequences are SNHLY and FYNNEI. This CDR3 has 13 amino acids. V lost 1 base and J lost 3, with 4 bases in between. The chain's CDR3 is CASSEGGKNIQYF. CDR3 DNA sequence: TGTGCCAGCAGTGAAGGAGGCAAAAACATTCAGTACTTC.

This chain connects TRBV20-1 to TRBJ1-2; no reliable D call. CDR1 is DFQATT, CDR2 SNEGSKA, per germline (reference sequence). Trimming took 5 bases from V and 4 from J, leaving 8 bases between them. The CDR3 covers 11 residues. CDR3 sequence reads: CSASSVYGYTF. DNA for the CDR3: TGCAGTGCTTCCAGCGTCTATGGCTACACCTTC.